This TCR beta chain was sequenced during a study of identical twins. MiXCR, applied by TCRdb to the 5' RACE reads, yields one record per CDR3 protein. The sample holds under 450,000 distinct CDR3 sequences, around 20% seen once. The V gene lost 4 bases and the J gene lost 8 bases, with 15 bases spanning the gap. The CDR3 consists of 13 residues. Germline V gene lookup returns CDR1 SGHRS and CDR2 YFSETQ. Material: naive T cells sorted from blood. The receptor was derived from a man aged 50 to 59 in good health. The chain carries TRBV5-1 and TRBJ1-2, with D unclear. CDR3 sequence reads: CASSVGSGGGYTF. CDR3 in DNA: TGCGCCAGCAGCGTAGGGTCGGGAGGAGGCTACACCTTC.